This T cell receptor (beta chain) originates from a study of response to subunit inactivated influenza vaccine. Study-level findings and limits: There was a suggestion from the authors that each seasonal influenza vaccination recruits few new T cells.

TCRdb processed the RT-PCR reads anew with MiXCR; each CDR3 protein has one entry. The sample includes 400,000 to 650,000 distinct CDR3 sequences, approximately 7.8% of them seen just once. The ends were cut back, 6 bases at V and 3 bases at J, with 14 bases in the middle. The CDR3 has 14 amino acids. Germline V gene data show CDR1 as LGHDT and CDR2 as YNNKEL (reference sequence). This clonotype was observed many times. The antigen remains unidentified. Sequenced here: PBMCs from blood, sampled less than 25 months after vaccination. The rearrangement uses TRBV3-1 and TRBJ1-1; D unclear. This TCR was sampled from a man between 50 and 75 years old who received an inactivated influenza vaccine. CDR3 protein: CASSFTLADTEAFF. Here the CDR3 DNA reads TGTGCCAGCAGTTTTACCCTCGCGGACACTGAAGCTTTCTTT. Drawing the rest from reference TRBV3-1 and TRBJ1-1, the complete variable domain is DTAVSQTPKYLVTQMGNDKSIKCEQNLGHDTMYWYKQDSKKFLKIMFSYNNKELIINETVPNRFSPKSPDKAHLNLHINSLELGDSAVYFCASSFTLADTEAFFGQGTRLTVV.